Presented here are 3 T cell receptor beta chains from one specimen sequenced in a study of OX40 agonist ivuxolimab in advanced cancers. Assay used: immunoSEQ multiplex PCR; TCRdb lists only in-frame clones, some missing. In the table there are tens of thousands of clones, approximately 86% of which are singletons. The specimen comprised CD4+ or CD8+ T cells sorted from blood, sampled in a trial of the OX40 agonist ivuxolimab. All receptors derive from an adult with an advanced solid tumor such as melanoma, head and neck, liver or kidney cancer.

The chain uses TRBV10-3 and TRBJ2-3, with D uncertain. The V end lost 10 bases, the J end lost 4 bases, and 21 bases lay between the germline ends. Looked up from germline, CDR1 is ENHRY and CDR2 is SYGVKD. CDR3 length: 15 residues. The CDR3 sequence is CATLYGLGGPDTQYF. CDR3 DNA: TGTGCCACCCTTTATGGGTTGGGTGGACCAGATACGCAGTATTTT.

The rearrangement joins TRBV25-1 to TRBJ2-7; D gene uncertain. Deletions cut 1 base from V and 5 bases from J, with 18 bases between. The germline V gene encodes CDR1 MGHDK and CDR2 SYGVNS. This CDR3 spans 16 amino acids. In DNA, the CDR3 is TGTGCCAGCAGTGAATCCATCGGTATATCGAGCGACGAGCAGTACTTC. Its protein product is CASSESIGISSDEQYF.

The chain is built from TRBV30 and TRBJ1-1, with D uncertain. CDR3 length equals 15 residues. V lost 0 bases and J lost 0, with 11 bases in between. Germline values: CDR1 GTSNPN, CDR2 SVGIG (reference sequence). The CDR3 is CAWSVQATLNTEAFF. CDR3 in DNA: TGTGCCTGGAGTGTACAAGCAACCTTGAACACTGAAGCTTTCTTT.